In this sample, the clone carrying this TCR beta chain turned up a few times. The target antigen is unknown. Other DNA sequences in the sample encode the same CDR3. The data were produced by immunoSEQ multiplex PCR, yet TCRdb's version contains in-frame clones alone and is incomplete. The sample carries about 3,500 clones, roughly 79% recorded once. The entry originates in a study of circulating and synovial CD4+ cells in juvenile arthritis. Patients with active juvenile idiopathic arthritis donated these samples. Study-wide results and limits: Overlap with synovium rose as more T cells were sequenced. Circulating pathogenic-like lymphocytes shared a substantially higher fraction of CDR3 sequences with synovium than bulk blood. Some such blood samples were as oligoclonal as synovium.

Trimming took off 0 bases at V and 5 bases at J, with 8 bases between the two ends. The germline CDR1 and CDR2 sequences are MNHNS and SASEGT. The CDR3 totals 15 residues. Input material: CD4+ T cells from synovial fluid. The receptor was derived from a human donor with juvenile idiopathic arthritis. The chain is built from TRBV6-1 and TRBJ1-6; D is unclear. CDR3 region: CASSEAPRDNSPLHF. CDR3 in DNA: TGTGCCAGCAGTGAAGCTCCGAGGGATAATTCACCCCTCCACTTT.